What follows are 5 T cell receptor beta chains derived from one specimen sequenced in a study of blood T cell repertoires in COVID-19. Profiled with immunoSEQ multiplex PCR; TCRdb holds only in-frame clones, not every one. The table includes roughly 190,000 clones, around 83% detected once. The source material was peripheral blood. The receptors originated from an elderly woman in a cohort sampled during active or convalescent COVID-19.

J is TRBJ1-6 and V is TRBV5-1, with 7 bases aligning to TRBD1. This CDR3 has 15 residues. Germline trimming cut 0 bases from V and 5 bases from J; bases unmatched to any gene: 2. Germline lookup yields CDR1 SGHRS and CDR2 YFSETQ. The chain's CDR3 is CASSLEGADNSPLHF. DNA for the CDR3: TGCGCCAGCAGCTTGGAGGGGGCTGATAATTCACCCCTCCACTTT.

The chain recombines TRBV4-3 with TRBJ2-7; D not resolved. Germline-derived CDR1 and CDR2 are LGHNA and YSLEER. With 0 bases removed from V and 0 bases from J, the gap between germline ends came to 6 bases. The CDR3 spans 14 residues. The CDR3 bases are TGCGCCAGCAGCCAAGACGTCGGCTCCTACGAGCAGTACTTC. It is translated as CASSQDVGSYEQYF.

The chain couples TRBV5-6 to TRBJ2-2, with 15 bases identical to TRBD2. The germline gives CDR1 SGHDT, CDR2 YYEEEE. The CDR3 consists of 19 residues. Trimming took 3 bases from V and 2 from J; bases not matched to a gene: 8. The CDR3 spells CASSYEGLAGGRNTGELFF. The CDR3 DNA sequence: TGTGCCAGCAGCTACGAGGGACTAGCGGGAGGCCGCAACACCGGGGAGCTGTTTTTT. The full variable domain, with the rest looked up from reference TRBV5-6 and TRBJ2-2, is DAGVTQSPTHLIKTRGQQVTLRCSPKSGHDTVSWYQQALGQGPQFIFQYYEEEERQRGNFPDRFSGHQFPNYSSELNVNALLLGDSALYLCASSYEGLAGGRNTGELFFGEGSRLTVL.

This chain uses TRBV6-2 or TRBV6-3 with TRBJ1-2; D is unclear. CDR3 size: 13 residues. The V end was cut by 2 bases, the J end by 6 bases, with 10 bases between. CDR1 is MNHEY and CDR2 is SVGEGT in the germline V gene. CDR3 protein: CASSYREEHGYTF. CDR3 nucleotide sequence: TGTGCCAGCAGTTACAGGGAGGAGCATGGCTACACCTTC.

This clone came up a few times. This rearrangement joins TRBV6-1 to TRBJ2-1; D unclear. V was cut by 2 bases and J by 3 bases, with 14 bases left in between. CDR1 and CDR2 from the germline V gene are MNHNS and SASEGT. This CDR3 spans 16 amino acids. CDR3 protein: CASSERGEPNYNEQFF. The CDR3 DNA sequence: TGTGCCAGCAGTGAACGAGGTGAGCCAAACTACAATGAGCAGTTCTTC.